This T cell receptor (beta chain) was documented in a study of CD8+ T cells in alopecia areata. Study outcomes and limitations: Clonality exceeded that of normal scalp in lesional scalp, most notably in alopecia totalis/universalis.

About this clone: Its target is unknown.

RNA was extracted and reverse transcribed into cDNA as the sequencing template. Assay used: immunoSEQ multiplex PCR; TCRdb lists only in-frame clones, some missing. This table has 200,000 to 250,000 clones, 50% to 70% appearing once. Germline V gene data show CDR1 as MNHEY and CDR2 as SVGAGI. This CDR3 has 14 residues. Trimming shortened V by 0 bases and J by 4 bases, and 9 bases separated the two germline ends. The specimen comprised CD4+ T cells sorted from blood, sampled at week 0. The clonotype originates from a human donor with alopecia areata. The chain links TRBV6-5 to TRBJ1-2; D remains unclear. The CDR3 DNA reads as TGTGCCAGCAGTTACTCGGGCCAGTCCTATGGCTACACCTTC. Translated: CASSYSGQSYGYTF.